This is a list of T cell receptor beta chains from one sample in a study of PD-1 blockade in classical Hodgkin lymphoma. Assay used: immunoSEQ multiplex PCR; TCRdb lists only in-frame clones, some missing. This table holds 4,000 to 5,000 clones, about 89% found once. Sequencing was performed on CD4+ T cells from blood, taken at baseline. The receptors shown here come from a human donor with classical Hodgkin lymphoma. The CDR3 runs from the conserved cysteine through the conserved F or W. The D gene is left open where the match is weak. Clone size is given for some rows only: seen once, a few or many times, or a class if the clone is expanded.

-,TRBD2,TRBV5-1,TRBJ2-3,TGCGCCAGCAGCTTGGAGTCTGCGGGAGGTGTGGATACGCAGTATTTT,CASSLESAGGVDTQYF
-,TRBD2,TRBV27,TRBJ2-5,TGTGCCAGCAGTCCTAACCCGGGGGTAGCGGGGGGGCAAGAGACCCAGTACTTC,CASSPNPGVAGGQETQYF
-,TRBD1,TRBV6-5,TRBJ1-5,TGTGCCAGCAGCTCGGGACAGGGCGGAAATCAGCCCCAGCATTTT,CASSSGQGGNQPQHF
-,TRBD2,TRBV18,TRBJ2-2,TGTGCCAGCTCACAATCCACGTTCCGGGAGGGCCGATCCGGGGAGCTGTTTTTT,CASSQSTFREGRSGELFF
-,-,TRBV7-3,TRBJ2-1,TGTGCCAGCAGCCTCGTAGCTGAGAACAATGAGCAGTTCTTC,CASSLVAENNEQFF
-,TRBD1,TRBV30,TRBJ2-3,TGTGCCTGCGACTCTCCAGTTGGAACAGGGGCAACAGATACGCAGTATTTT,CACDSPVGTGATDTQYF
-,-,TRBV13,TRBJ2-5,TGTGCCAGCAGCTCCGCTGAAAAGGAGACCCAGTACTTC,CASSSAEKETQYF
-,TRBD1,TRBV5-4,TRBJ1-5,TGTGCCAGCAGCTTGTCCGGGACAGGGTCAAGGGGAAACAATCAGCCCCAGCATTTT,CASSLSGTGSRGNNQPQHF
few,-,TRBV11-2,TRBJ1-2,TGTGCCAGCAGTCGGGGCGTCAGAGAAGGCTACACCTTC,CASSRGVREGYTF
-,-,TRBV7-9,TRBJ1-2,TGTGCCAGCAGCTTAGGGGAGGCAGGAATGGGCTATGGCTACACCTTC,CASSLGEAGMGYGYTF
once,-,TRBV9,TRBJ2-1,TGTGCCAGCAGCGTAGCGAGGGACAATGAGCAGTTCTTC,CASSVARDNEQFF
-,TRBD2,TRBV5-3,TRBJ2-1,TGTGCCAGAAGCCCTCGGACTAGTTGTAGCAAGTTCTTC,CARSPRTSCSKFF
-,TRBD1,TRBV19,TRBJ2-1,TGTGCCAGTACCTCCCGGGACAGCCCGTACAATGAGCAGTTCTTC,CASTSRDSPYNEQFF
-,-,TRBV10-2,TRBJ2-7,TGCGCCAGCAGTGACGAGGGCCCCTACGAGCAGTACTTC,CASSDEGPYEQYF
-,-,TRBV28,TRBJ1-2,TGTGCCAGCAGTTCCGATTCCGGTTCCTATGGCTACACCTTC,CASSSDSGSYGYTF
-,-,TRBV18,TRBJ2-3,TGTGCCAGCTCACCGGCGACCGCGAGCACAGATACGCAGTATTTT,CASSPATASTDTQYF
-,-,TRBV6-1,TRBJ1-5,TGTGCCAGCAGCGCGACAGTTTCGTCAGGCCAGCCCCAGCATTTT,CASSATVSSGQPQHF
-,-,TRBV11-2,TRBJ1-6,TGTGCCAGCAGCTTAAGCCAGGGAAATTCACCCCTCCACTTT,CASSLSQGNSPLHF
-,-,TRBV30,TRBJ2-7,TGTGCCTGCGCAGGGGCCTCCTACGAGCAGTACTTC,CACAGASYEQYF
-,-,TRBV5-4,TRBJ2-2,TGTGCCAGCAGCTATGCGGACCCCAGGGGGGAGCTGTTTTTT,CASSYADPRGELFF
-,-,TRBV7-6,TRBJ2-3,TGTGCCAGCAGCTCCCAAGGGGGAGGGACAGATACGCAGTATTTT,CASSSQGGGTDTQYF
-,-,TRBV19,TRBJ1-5,TGTGCCAGTAGTATAAGGTTACAGGGTAGCAATCAGCCCCAGCATTTT,CASSIRLQGSNQPQHF
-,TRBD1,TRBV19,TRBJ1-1,TGTGCCAGTTCGGGACAGGGAAACACTGAAGCTTTCTTT,CASSGQGNTEAFF